The clone carrying this T cell receptor beta chain was detected many times. No antigen is known for it. This specimen belongs to a study of T cells in Graves' hyperthyroidism and ophthalmopathy. Turning to the study itself: Staff took peripheral blood when the initial diagnosis was made, before any treatment began. Findings and caveats of the study: Among thyroid clonotypes expanded above 0.001, most also appeared in blood.

TCR beta CDR3 regions were amplified from RNA transcripts. The study used the HTBI primer set for a first-round RT-PCR of the TCR CDR3. TCRdb called the multiplex PCR reads again in MiXCR, with one record for every CDR3 protein. The sample lists roughly 300,000 distinct CDR3 sequences, about 15% occurring once. The CDR3 extends over 10 amino acids. Germline CDR1 reads GTSNPN; CDR2 reads SVGIG (reference sequence). Trimming pared 5 bases from V and 8 bases from J, leaving 7 bases between. Recently diagnosed hyperthyroidism of less than 2 months' duration affected patients aged 18 to 65. Fresh peripheral blood, approximately 9.6 ml, yielded the PBMCs.

The TCR comes from a woman in her 30s with Graves' hyperthyroidism. V usage is TRBV30 and J usage is TRBJ2-1; no clear D. The sample taken for sequencing was blood. The CDR3 DNA sequence: TGTGCCTGGGGGAACGATGAGCAGTTCTTC. Protein product: CAWGNDEQFF.